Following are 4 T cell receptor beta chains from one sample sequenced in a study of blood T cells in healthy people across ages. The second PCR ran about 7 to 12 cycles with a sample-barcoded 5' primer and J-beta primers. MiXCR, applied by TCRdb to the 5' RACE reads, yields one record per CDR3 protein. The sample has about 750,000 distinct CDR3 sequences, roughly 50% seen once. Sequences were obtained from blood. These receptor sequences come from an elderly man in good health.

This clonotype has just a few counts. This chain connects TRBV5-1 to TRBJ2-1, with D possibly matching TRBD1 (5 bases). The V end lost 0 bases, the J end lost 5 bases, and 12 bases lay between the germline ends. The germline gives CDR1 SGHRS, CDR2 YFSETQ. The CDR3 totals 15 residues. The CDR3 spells CASSLGSLGDNEQFF. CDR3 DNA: TGCGCCAGCAGCTTGGGCTCCCTAGGGGACAATGAGCAGTTCTTC.

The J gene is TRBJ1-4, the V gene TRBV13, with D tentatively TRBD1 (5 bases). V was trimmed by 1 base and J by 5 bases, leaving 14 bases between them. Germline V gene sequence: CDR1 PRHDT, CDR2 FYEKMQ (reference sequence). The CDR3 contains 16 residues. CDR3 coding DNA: TGTGCCAGCAGCTTAGCTGTGGGGGGATGGAATGAAAAACTGTTTTTT. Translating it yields CASSLAVGGWNEKLFF.

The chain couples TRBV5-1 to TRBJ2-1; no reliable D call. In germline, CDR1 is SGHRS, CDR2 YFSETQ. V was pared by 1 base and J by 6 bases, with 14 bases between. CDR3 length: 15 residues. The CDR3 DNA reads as TGCGCCAGCAGCTTGACACTACAGAAGACCAATGAGCAGTTCTTC. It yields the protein CASSLTLQKTNEQFF.

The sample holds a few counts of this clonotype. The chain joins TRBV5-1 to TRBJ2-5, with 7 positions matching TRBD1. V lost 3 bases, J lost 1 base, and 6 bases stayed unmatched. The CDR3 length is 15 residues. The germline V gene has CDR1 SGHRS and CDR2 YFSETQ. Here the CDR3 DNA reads TGCGCCAGCAGCTCGGGGACAGCAAGCCAAGAGACCCAGTACTTC. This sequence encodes CASSSGTASQETQYF.